Listed below are T cell receptor beta chains from one sample, sequenced in a study of blood T cell repertoires in COVID-19. Using immunoSEQ multiplex PCR, the repertoire was profiled, and TCRdb retains in-frame clones only, with some absent. This table has about 170,000 clones, approximately 87% appearing once. Sequencing was done on a sample of peripheral blood. The receptors stem from a young man with active or convalescent COVID-19. The CDR3 runs from the conserved cysteine through the conserved F or W. D genes are given only for firm matches. Clone size is shown for a subset of rows, as once, few, many or a class of expanded clone.

>NA|TRBV9|NA|TRBJ1-6
TGTGCCAGCAGCGTAGAGGGACACAATTCACCCCTCCACTTT
CASSVEGHNSPLHF
>NA|TRBV2|TRBD2|TRBJ2-3
TGTGCCAGCAGTGGGGGGACTAGCGGGGGCATAGATACGCAGTATTTT
CASSGGTSGGIDTQYF
>NA|TRBV13|TRBD1|TRBJ1-2
TGTGCCAGCAGCTATCTGGGACAGGGGATCTATGGCTACACCTTC
CASSYLGQGIYGYTF
>NA|TRBV3-1/TRBV3-2|NA|TRBJ1-1
TGTGCCAGCAGCCAACGCGGGGGGGGTGAAGCTTTCTTT
CASSQRGGGEAFF
>NA|TRBV10-1|NA|TRBJ1-1
TGCGCCAGCAGTGCGGCGAGGGCTGGAGCGAACACTGAAGCTTTCTTT
CASSAARAGANTEAFF
>NA|TRBV5-1|TRBD1|TRBJ2-3
TGCGCCAGCAGCCTACACCGGGACAGCCAATCCACAGATACGCAGTATTTT
CASSLHRDSQSTDTQYF
>NA|TRBV7-9|NA|TRBJ2-3
TGTGCCAGCAGCTTTCCCAGGGGTAGCGTTCTCACAGATACGCAGTATTTT
CASSFPRGSVLTDTQYF
>NA|TRBV28|TRBD1|TRBJ1-2
TGTGCCAGCAGTTCCCCCCACCCGGGACAGGGACATGGCTACACCTTC
CASSSPHPGQGHGYTF
>NA|TRBV24-1|TRBD2|TRBJ2-1
TGTGCCACCAGTGACCCCGGACTAGCGGGAGGGCCTCGGGGGAGTTTCAATGAGCAGTTCTTC
CATSDPGLAGGPRGSFNEQFF
>NA|TRBV7-2|TRBD2|TRBJ2-6
TGTGCCAGCAGCTTAGTCTTGGGAGGGTCTGGGGCCAACGTCCTGACTTTC
CASSLVLGGSGANVLTF
>NA|TRBV24-1|NA|TRBJ1-5
TGTGCCACCAGTGATTCATTGCAGGTAGGAGGAGGCAATCAGCCCCAGCATTTT
CATSDSLQVGGGNQPQHF
>NA|TRBV5-5|TRBD2|TRBJ2-5
TGTGCCAGCAGCTTGCCTAGCGGGTACCAAGAGACCCAGTACTTC
CASSLPSGYQETQYF
>NA|TRBV9|NA|TRBJ1-6
TGTGCCAGCAGCCCCAGGGGTACAGGGTCGAATTCACCCCTCCACTTT
CASSPRGTGSNSPLHF
>NA|TRBV29-1|NA|TRBJ1-2
TGCATAGCTATTGTCCCAGCTAACTATGGCTACACCTTC
CIAIVPANYGYTF
>NA|TRBV24-1|NA|TRBJ2-1
TGTGCCACCAGTGGGTCTAGTTCGTACAATGAGCAGTTCTTC
CATSGSSSYNEQFF
>NA|TRBV7-3|NA|TRBJ2-3
TGTGCCAGCAGCTTAACAGGCGGAAACACAGATACGCAGTATTTT
CASSLTGGNTDTQYF
>NA|TRBV7-2|NA|TRBJ2-7
TGTGCCAGCACCGGCCGAGGGGGGGAGTACTACGAGCAGTACTTC
CASTGRGGEYYEQYF
>NA|TRBV13|TRBD1|TRBJ2-7
TGTACCAGCAGCTCGTCTAACAGGGGCTACGAGCAGTACTTC
CTSSSSNRGYEQYF
>NA|TRBV10-3|TRBD1|TRBJ2-5
TGTGCCATCAGTGGATTGGTGGGACAGGGTCGAGAGACCCAGTACTTC
CAISGLVGQGRETQYF
>few|TRBV7-9|NA|TRBJ1-1
TGTGCCAGCAGCTTAGGGGGGCGCAGGGACACTGAAGCTTTCTTT
CASSLGGRRDTEAFF
>once|TRBV6-5|TRBD2|TRBJ2-5
TGTGCCAGCAGTTCGGGACTATCGGAGACCCAGTACTTC
CASSSGLSETQYF
>NA|TRBV7-7|TRBD2|TRBJ2-5
TGTGCCAGCAGCTTATTTCTAGCGGGAGGGGGGACCCAGTACTTC
CASSLFLAGGGTQYF
>once|TRBV6-5|NA|TRBJ1-5
TGTGCCAGCAGTTGGTCCAGCGATAGCAATCAGCCCCAGCATTTT
CASSWSSDSNQPQHF
>few|TRBV24-1|TRBD1|TRBJ1-5
TGTGCCACCAGTGATTCCGGGACAGGGGATTGGCAGCCCCAGCATTTT
CATSDSGTGDWQPQHF
>once|TRBV9|NA|TRBJ2-2
TGTGCCAGCAGGCGGGGCCGGGAGCTGTTTTTT
CASRRGRELFF
>NA|TRBV24-1|TRBD1|TRBJ2-1
TGTGCCACCAGTGGGGACGACAGGGGATCCTACAATGAGCAGTTCTTC
CATSGDDRGSYNEQFF
>NA|TRBV7-9|NA|TRBJ2-3
TGTGCCAGCAGCTTAATTCCGGGTGCGGATACGCAGTATTTT
CASSLIPGADTQYF
>NA|TRBV7-2|TRBD2|TRBJ2-7
TGTGCCAGCAGTCCGCTAGCGGACGCGGCTTACGAGCAGTACTTC
CASSPLADAAYEQYF
>NA|TRBV30|NA|TRBJ1-2
TGTGCCTGGAGTGCGGGAACCGGCTACACCTTC
CAWSAGTGYTF
>NA|TRBV11-3|TRBD1|TRBJ2-1
TGTGCCAGCAGCCCCATTTGGGACAGGGCCTCCTACAATGAGCAGTTCTTC
CASSPIWDRASYNEQFF
>NA|TRBV6-5|NA|TRBJ1-5
TGTGCCAGCAGTTACCTTAATAGCAATCAGCCCCAGCATTTT
CASSYLNSNQPQHF
>NA|TRBV7-2|TRBD2|TRBJ2-1
TGTGCCAGCAGCTTAAGGGCGGGAGGGGGCTACAATGAGCAGTTCTTC
CASSLRAGGGYNEQFF
>once|TRBV5-4|NA|TRBJ1-3
TGTGCCAGCAGTCCTGGGGGGTGGGACTCTGGAAACACCATATATTTT
CASSPGGWDSGNTIYF
>NA|TRBV5-1|NA|TRBJ1-5
TGCGCCAGCAGCCTCGCCGGGACACCTAATCAGCCCCAGCATTTT
CASSLAGTPNQPQHF
>NA|TRBV15|NA|TRBJ2-1
TGTGCCACCAGCAGAGATCAGTCGTCTGAGCAGTTCTTC
CATSRDQSSEQFF
>once|TRBV6-2/TRBV6-3|NA|TRBJ2-7
TGTGCCAGCAGTCCCCGGGATGTCTACGAGCAGTACTTC
CASSPRDVYEQYF
>NA|TRBV27|NA|TRBJ1-1
TGTGCCAGCAGTTTATCAGGATCGGGGAACACTGAAGCTTTCTTT
CASSLSGSGNTEAFF
>NA|TRBV29-1|NA|TRBJ1-2
TGCAGCGCCCCAGGCCAGAACTATGGCTACACCTTC
CSAPGQNYGYTF
>NA|TRBV5-1|NA|TRBJ2-1
TGCGCCAGCAGCTACGAAATCGTGGGGAGATCAGGCAATGAGCAGTTCTTC
CASSYEIVGRSGNEQFF
>once|TRBV5-4|TRBD2|TRBJ2-2
TGTGCCAGCAGCTTAGGGCAGGGAGGGGTCGGGGAGCTGTTTTTT
CASSLGQGGVGELFF
>NA|TRBV7-6|TRBD2|TRBJ2-2
TGTGCCAGCAGCAGAATAGCGGGCTCGAACACCGGGGAGCTGTTTTTT
CASSRIAGSNTGELFF
>NA|TRBV11-1|TRBD2|TRBJ2-1
TGTGCCAGCAGTCTTATAGCGGGGGGAGTCTACAATGAGCAGTTCTTC
CASSLIAGGVYNEQFF
>NA|TRBV25-1|NA|TRBJ2-1
TGTGCCAGCAGTGTCCCGGGATTAGGGAATGAGCAGTTCTTC
CASSVPGLGNEQFF
>few|TRBV5-1|TRBD2|TRBJ2-1
TGCGCCAGCAGCTTTCTAGCGGGAGGGCCGGTGAGTGAGCAGTTCTTC
CASSFLAGGPVSEQFF
>once|TRBV6-5|TRBD2|TRBJ2-3
TGTGCCAGCAGTATAGCGGGGGCACACACAGATACGCAGTATTTT
CASSIAGAHTDTQYF
>NA|TRBV5-4|NA|TRBJ1-1
TGTGCCTGCTCACAGGGCACGAACACTGAAGCTTTCTTT
CACSQGTNTEAFF
>NA|TRBV19|TRBD1|TRBJ2-7
TGTGCCAGTAGTGGGGATGACAGGGTGGGATACGAGCAGTACTTC
CASSGDDRVGYEQYF
>NA|TRBV6-1|NA|TRBJ2-7
TGTGCCAGCAGCCCCCCGGAGGGCTACGAGCAGTACTTC
CASSPPEGYEQYF
>once|TRBV27|NA|TRBJ1-1
TGTGCCAGCAGCCCGAGGACAGACACTGAAGCTTTCTTT
CASSPRTDTEAFF
>NA|TRBV3-1/TRBV3-2|TRBD2|TRBJ2-1
TGTGCCAGCAGCCAAGGACTAGCGGGAGGAACCTACAATGAGCAGTTCTTC
CASSQGLAGGTYNEQFF
>NA|TRBV2|NA|TRBJ2-2
TGTGCCAGCACTGAGGGGGGTTCTTGGACCGGGGAGCTGTTTTTT
CASTEGGSWTGELFF
>NA|TRBV6-5|NA|TRBJ1-1
TGTGCCAGCAGCCGCGGGACGGTGAACACTGAAGCTTTCTTT
CASSRGTVNTEAFF
>once|TRBV29-1|NA|TRBJ1-4
TGCAGCGTTCAGGAGGGGTTGGAAAAACTGTTTTTT
CSVQEGLEKLFF
>once|TRBV24-1|NA|TRBJ2-3
TGTGCCGCGCAGCGGGTTTATAGAGATACGCAGTATTTT
CAAQRVYRDTQYF
>NA|TRBV27|NA|TRBJ1-5
TGTGCCAGTTCTGCCTCTTCGGGGATACCAAATCAGCCCCAGCATTTT
CASSASSGIPNQPQHF
>NA|TRBV24-1|NA|TRBJ1-2
TGTGCCACCAGCCGTGAGGGTAAGGGTGGCTACACCTTC
CATSREGKGGYTF
>NA|TRBV11-2|TRBD1|TRBJ1-5
TGTGCCAGCAGCGTACAGGGGGATCACCAGCCCCAGCATTTT
CASSVQGDHQPQHF
>NA|TRBV11-2|NA|TRBJ2-1
TGTGCCAGCAGCTTAATTGGGAGTTACAATGAGCAGTTCTTC
CASSLIGSYNEQFF
>NA|TRBV2|TRBD1|TRBJ2-6
TGTGCCAGCAGTGAAACGGGACAGCCCTCCGAGTTCTCTGGGGCCAACGTCCTGACTTTC
CASSETGQPSEFSGANVLTF
>NA|TRBV5-4|NA|TRBJ1-3
TGTGCCAGCAGCTATCCTCCGGGGGAAGCTGGAAACACCATATATTTT
CASSYPPGEAGNTIYF